The 10 T cell receptor beta chains below all came from one sample that was sequenced in a study of vaccination effects on CD4 cells after COVID-19. This table comes from immunoSEQ multiplex PCR, and its TCRdb copy is limited to in-frame clones, with some not included. The profile shows under 50,000 clones, about 80% of them singletons. These TCRs' antigens remain unknown. Culturing for nine to ten days preceded CD4+ T cell isolation. Sequences were derived from CD4+ T cells from PBMCs cultured without peptide, sampled before COVID-19 vaccination. The origin of the receptors is a human donor who had a prior SARS-CoV-2 infection.

This clone was seen once. The chain has TRBV10-1 and TRBJ2-7; D tentatively reads TRBD1 or TRBD2 (5 bases each). CDR1 and CDR2 (germline): WNHNN, SYGVQD (reference sequence). V lost 3 bases to trimming and J lost 8 bases, with 23 bases between them. CDR3 length: 16 amino acids. In DNA form, the CDR3 reads TGCGCCAGCAGTGATTCGGGACCCCCCTATACTTGGCAGCAGTACTTC. It translates to CASSDSGPPYTWQQYF.

The CDR3 DNA reads as TGTGCCAGTAATAGGGGTTCGGGTAGCAATCAGCCCCAGCATTTT. Its protein product is CASNRGSGSNQPQHF. The chain uses TRBV19 and TRBJ1-5; TRBD1 might be the D (5 bases). CDR1 and CDR2 (germline): LNHDA, SQIVND (reference sequence). V was clipped by 7 bases and J by 0 bases, with 13 bases between them. The CDR3 is 15 amino acids. Together with reference TRBV19 and TRBJ1-5, the CDR3 gives the full variable domain: DGGITQSPKYLFRKEGQNVTLSCEQNLNHDAMYWYRQDPGQGLRLIYYSQIVNDFQKGDIAEGYSVSREKKESFPLTVTSAQKNPTAFYLCASNRGSGSNQPQHFGDGTRLSIL.

V usage is TRBV7-2 and J usage is TRBJ2-5; TRBD2 matches at 7 bases. Germline V gene lookup returns CDR1 SGHTA and CDR2 FQGNSA. The CDR3 loop spans 14 amino acids. J lost 5 bases, V lost 2 bases, and 5 bases had no gene match. The CDR3 region has the DNA TGTGCCAGCAGCTTAAAAGTTAGCGGGGAGACCCAGTACTTC. Translation: CASSLKVSGETQYF.

The chain uses TRBV6-6 and TRBJ2-1; D tentatively reads TRBD1 or TRBD2 (5 bases each). Germline loops: CDR1 MNHNY, CDR2 SVGAGI (reference sequence). The CDR3 totals 13 residues. V was clipped by 6 bases and J by 8 bases, with 14 bases between them. Here the CDR3 DNA reads TGTGCCAGCAGGCCTCCCCGGGGCCATGAGCAGTTCTTC. Residues: CASRPPRGHEQFF.

This chain's CDR3 is CAWSIGTSGPGGGLFF. The DNA of the CDR3 is TGTGCCTGGAGTATCGGGACTAGCGGGCCGGGCGGCGGGCTGTTTTTT. The rearrangement links TRBV30 to TRBJ2-2, with TRBD2 identical over 12 bases. The ends lost 2 bases at V and 13 bases at J; junction bases unmatched: 14. CDR1 is GTSNPN, CDR2 SVGIG, per germline (reference sequence). This CDR3 has 16 residues.

This chain uses TRBV2 with TRBJ2-7; tentatively, D is TRBD1 (6 bases). This CDR3 has 14 amino acids. Between the trimmed V and J ends, which lost 7 bases and 1 base, there was a span of 14 bases. CDR1 is SNHLY, CDR2 FYNNEI, per germline. The CDR3 bases are TGTGCCAGCACGATCTACAGGGATTCCTACGAGCAGTACTTC. This codes for CASTIYRDSYEQYF.

The chain uses TRBV6-5 and TRBJ1-4; TRBD1 is a possible D gene (5 bases). Germline CDR1 MNHEY, CDR2 SVGAGI. The CDR3 length is 15 residues. Trimming shortened V by 3 bases and J by 4 bases, and 12 bases separated the two germline ends. The CDR3 nucleotides read TGTGCCAGCAGTTATAGGGGAGTCTATAATGAAAAACTGTTTTTT. Protein sequence: CASSYRGVYNEKLFF.

The chain links TRBV11-2 to TRBJ1-2; D is ambiguous. Germline CDR1 is SGHAT and CDR2 is FQNNGV. This CDR3 spans 15 amino acids. Trimming took off 3 bases at V and 6 bases at J, with 17 bases between the two ends. The CDR3 coding sequence is TGTGCCAGCAGCTTGATGTCCACCTCGATAAATGGCTACACCTTC. This gives the protein CASSLMSTSINGYTF.

The chain links TRBV11-1 to TRBJ2-5; D might be TRBD1 (6 bases). The CDR3 has 14 residues. The germline CDR1 and CDR2 sequences are SGHAT and FQDESV (reference sequence). V lost 5 bases and J lost 5, with 15 bases in between. CDR3 coding DNA: TGTGCCAGCAGCCCACGGGACAAAAGGGAGACCCAGTACTTC. Its translation: CASSPRDKRETQYF. Drawing the rest from reference TRBV11-1 and TRBJ2-5, the complete variable domain is EAEVAQSPRYKITEKSQAVAFWCDPISGHATLYWYRQILGQGPELLVQFQDESVVDDSQLPKDRFSAERLKGVDSTLKIQPAELGDSAMYLCASSPRDKRETQYFGPGTRLLVL.

The V gene is TRBV18, the J gene TRBJ1-3; TRBD1 matches at 7 bases. The CDR3 runs to 16 residues. Germline lookup yields CDR1 KGHSH and CDR2 LQKENI. Unmatched junction bases numbered 7, after V lost 1 base and J lost 4 bases. The CDR3 DNA follows: TGTGCCAGCTCACCACGAGACAGGGCTTACGGAAACACCATATATTTT. Residues: CASSPRDRAYGNTIYF.